The source of this T cell receptor beta chain is a study of blood T cell repertoires in COVID-19. In the study overall: T cells, B-cell-depleted T cells, or PBMCs provided the cDNA or gDNA that served as material.

CDR1 MNHEY and CDR2 SVGAGI come from the germline V gene. The CDR3 contains 15 residues. V gave up 6 bases and J gave up 0 bases; unmatched junction bases: 7. In the original workflow: Estimation of nucleated cell counts was performed using reference gene primer amplification. Libraries were prepared by immunoSEQ multiplex PCR; TCRdb keeps only in-frame clonotypes and omits some of them. V, J and clone size are taken as reported in that table, and D and trimming were inferred from the DNA itself. This sample carries more than 90,000 clones, over 60% of them seen once, and the ten largest clones take about 6.6%.

This clonotype was sampled from an older man with acute or convalescent COVID-19. The gene calls are TRBV6-5 and TRBJ1-2, with 7 positions matching TRBD1. The sample comprised peripheral blood. The CDR3 region has the DNA TGTGCCAGCAGGAGGGACAGCGACCCTAACTATGGCTACACCTTC. Its translation is CASRRDSDPNYGYTF.